The next 23 T cell receptor beta chains were all read from a single sample in a study of blood T cell repertoires in COVID-19. Generated by immunoSEQ multiplex PCR, the TCRdb table keeps only in-frame clones and is missing some. Of 100,000 or so clones listed, nearly 90% are singletons. Sequencing input: peripheral blood. The receptors stem from a man aged 45-65 years with active COVID-19.

The chain recombines TRBV7-7 with TRBJ2-1; TRBD1 might be the D (6 bases). CDR3 length: 16 residues. The V end lost 5 bases, the J end lost 4 bases, and 18 bases lay between the germline ends. CDR1 and CDR2 (germline): SSHAT, FNYEAQ (reference sequence). The chain's CDR3 is CASSVSAGAKYNEQFF. As DNA, the CDR3 is TGTGCCAGCAGCGTCTCTGCAGGGGCGAAATACAATGAGCAGTTCTTC.

The genes are TRBV4-2 and TRBJ2-3; 13 bases are shared with TRBD2. The V gene end was trimmed by 0 bases and the J gene end by 4 bases; junction bases not matched to a gene: 10. The CDR3 consists of 19 residues. Germline V CDR1 and CDR2: LGHNA, YNFKEQ. In DNA form, the CDR3 reads TGTGCCAGCAGCCAAGACGGGACTAGCGGGGTCAAAAAGGCAGATACGCAGTATTTT. Translating gives CASSQDGTSGVKKADTQYF.

The chain is built from TRBV6-2 or TRBV6-3 and TRBJ1-1; a possible D gene is TRBD1 (5 bases). This CDR3 region has 14 residues. CDR1 and CDR2 (germline): MNHEY, SVGEGT. Trimming shortened V by 0 bases and J by 4 bases, and 9 bases separated the two germline ends. The CDR3 region is CASSYSRGSTEAFF. CDR3 nucleotides: TGTGCCAGCAGTTACTCGCGGGGGAGCACTGAAGCTTTCTTT.

This clone was observed a single time. The chain employs TRBV5-1 and TRBJ1-1, with 8 bases that match TRBD1. Germline V gives CDR1 SGHRS, CDR2 YFSETQ. With V trimmed by 4 bases and J by 6 bases, 17 bases remained unmatched. This CDR3 has 17 amino acids. CDR3 in amino acids: CASSTRQGKGAGAEAFF. The CDR3 coding sequence is TGCGCCAGCAGCACCCGACAGGGGAAGGGGGCAGGAGCTGAAGCTTTCTTT.

The chain combines TRBV14 with TRBJ1-1; D may be TRBD1 (5 bases). Per germline, CDR1 SGHDN and CDR2 FVKESK. Deletions cut 0 bases from V and 4 bases from J, with 6 bases between. This CDR3 region has 13 residues. The CDR3 DNA sequence: TGTGCCAGCAGCCAAGAAACAGGCACTGAAGCTTTCTTT. This encodes CASSQETGTEAFF.

Here the CDR3 reads CASSPEGQHRGAFF. CDR3 in DNA: TGTGCCAGCAGCCCCGAGGGCCAACACCGCGGGGCTTTCTTT. V usage is TRBV6-5 and J usage is TRBJ1-1, with D hard to call. CDR1 is MNHEY and CDR2 is SVGAGI in the germline V gene. The CDR3 spans 14 residues. With 6 bases removed from V and 11 bases from J, the gap between germline ends came to 22 bases.

The chain recombines TRBV18 with TRBJ1-2; D is unclear. The CDR3 extends over 16 amino acids. Germline CDR1 reads KGHSH; CDR2 reads LQKENI. Trimming cost V 5 bases and J 0 bases, with 16 bases left between them. The DNA for the CDR3 is TGTGCCAGCTCATACGGTATTAATGATGCTAACTATGGCTACACCTTC. Translation gives CASSYGINDANYGYTF.

Points on this clone: The sample carries other DNA sequences with the same CDR3. The chain joins TRBV5-1 to TRBJ2-3; no clear D gene. The CDR3 is 11 amino acids. Trimming pared 3 bases from V and 6 bases from J, leaving 5 bases between. CDR1 and CDR2 (germline): SGHRS, YFSETQ. CDR3 bases: TGCGCCAGCAGCTCGTTTGATACGCAGTATTTT. Encoded protein: CASSSFDTQYF.

The gene calls are TRBV11-2 and TRBJ1-3; no reliable D call. Germline assignment: CDR1 SGHAT and CDR2 FQNNGV. The germline V and J ends were trimmed by 3 bases and 4 bases, with 10 bases remaining between them. The CDR3 runs 14 residues. CDR3 bases: TGTGCCAGCAGCTTTGAGGCGCGGGGAAACACCATATATTTT. It is translated as CASSFEARGNTIYF.

This rearrangement joins TRBV6-5 to TRBJ1-1; 7 nucleotides match TRBD1. Germline V lookup: CDR1 MNHEY, CDR2 SVGAGI. The CDR3 sequence is 15 residues long. The V gene end was trimmed by 6 bases and the J gene end by 3 bases; junction bases not matched to a gene: 10. The CDR3 region is CASSRGGLTDTEAFF. The DNA for the CDR3 is TGTGCCAGCAGCCGAGGGGGCCTAACGGACACTGAAGCTTTCTTT.

CDR3 residues: CASSLSDRVFDSGTEAFF. The CDR3 nucleotides are TGTGCCAGCAGCTTATCGGACAGGGTTTTTGATTCGGGCACTGAAGCTTTCTTT. This chain links TRBV7-9 with TRBJ1-1, with 8 bases lining up with TRBD1. In germline, CDR1 is SEHNR, CDR2 FQNEAQ (reference sequence). Unmatched junction bases numbered 15, after V lost 2 bases and J lost 4 bases. This CDR3 comprises 18 residues.

The chain employs TRBV7-9 and TRBJ1-1; 8 nucleotides match TRBD1. Germline V gives CDR1 SEHNR, CDR2 FQNEAQ (reference sequence). V lost 5 bases and J lost 6; bases outside the gene matches: 5. This CDR3 is built from 13 residues. In DNA, the CDR3 is TGTGCCAGCAGCCCGGACAGGGTCGCTGAAGCTTTCTTT. As protein: CASSPDRVAEAFF.

The genes are TRBV7-3 and TRBJ2-1; D might be TRBD2 (7 bases). Germline V gives CDR1 SGHTA, CDR2 FQGTGA. Trimming removed 2 bases at V and 7 bases at J, with 12 bases between. The CDR3 extends over 14 amino acids. This CDR3 is CASSLSGGVNEQFF. The CDR3 nucleotides read TGTGCCAGCAGCTTATCGGGGGGCGTAAATGAGCAGTTCTTC.

The DNA of the CDR3 is TGTGCCAGCAGTGATGGCAGGGTCGAGCAGTACTTC. Translating gives CASSDGRVEQYF. The rearrangement joins TRBV6-1 to TRBJ2-7, with a possible D match to TRBD1 (5 bases). Per germline, CDR1 MNHNS and CDR2 SASEGT. The ends were cut back, 3 bases at V and 6 bases at J, with 9 bases in the middle. The CDR3 is 12 amino acids.

V is TRBV12-3 or TRBV12-4 and J is TRBJ1-1; D unresolved. The CDR3 loop spans 12 amino acids. Trimming took 8 bases from V and 7 from J, leaving 14 bases between them. CDR3 region: CASVFAGLEAFF. In DNA form, the CDR3 reads TGTGCCAGCGTATTTGCGGGCCTTGAAGCTTTCTTT.

This chain connects TRBV3-1 (or the pseudogene TRBV3-2) to TRBJ2-1, with 9 bases lining up with TRBD1. Per germline, CDR1 LGHDT and CDR2 YNNKEL (reference sequence). V shed 7 bases, J shed 6 bases, and the junction held 7 bases outside the gene matches. The CDR3 runs 14 residues. CDR3 sequence reads: CASNPGQGANEQFF. The DNA of the CDR3 is TGTGCCAGCAACCCGGGACAGGGTGCCAATGAGCAGTTCTTC.

V is TRBV7-2 and J is TRBJ1-2; D perhaps matches TRBD1 (5 bases). V was cut by 1 base and J by 3 bases, with 9 bases left in between. The CDR3 spans 14 residues. Germline V gene sequence: CDR1 SGHTA, CDR2 FQGNSA. CDR3 bases: TGTGCCAGCAGCTTAGACAGGCTCGACTATGGCTACACCTTC. Translating it yields CASSLDRLDYGYTF.

This chain joins TRBV5-5 and TRBJ1-1; D call uncertain. The V and J ends lost 1 base and 0 bases respectively, with 10 bases between them. The CDR3 loop spans 15 amino acids. Germline lookup yields CDR1 SGHKS and CDR2 YYEKEE (reference sequence). CDR3 sequence (DNA): TGTGCCAGCAGCTTGCCGCGGGGTATGAACACTGAAGCTTTCTTT. Its protein product is CASSLPRGMNTEAFF.

This rearrangement joins TRBV7-2 to TRBJ1-1; 9 positions agree with TRBD1. This CDR3 contains 13 residues. The germline V gene has CDR1 SGHTA and CDR2 FQGNSA. Trimming cost V 10 bases and J 1 base; bases outside gene matches: 4. CDR3 protein: CATGQGTNTEAFF. CDR3 DNA: TGTGCCACCGGACAGGGGACGAACACTGAAGCTTTCTTT.

The chain joins TRBV27 to TRBJ2-6, with 11 bases lining up with TRBD1. The V gene's germline CDR1 is MNHEY and CDR2 SMNVEV (reference sequence). This CDR3 comprises 17 residues. Losses at the gene ends were 4 bases for V and 2 bases for J; bases not matched to a gene: 4. The CDR3 spells CASSSGQGEAGANVLTF. CDR3 bases: TGTGCCAGCAGTTCGGGACAGGGGGAGGCTGGGGCCAACGTCCTGACTTTC. The full variable domain, with the rest looked up from reference TRBV27 and TRBJ2-6, is EAQVTQNPRYLITVTGKKLTVTCSQNMNHEYMSWYRQDPGLGLRQIYYSMNVEVTDKGDVPEGYKVSRKEKRNFPLILESPSPNQTSLYFCASSSGQGEAGANVLTFGAGSRLTVL.

This clone was detected only once. The V gene is TRBV7-2, the J gene TRBJ1-2; D may be TRBD1 (6 bases). Trimming left V 1 base short and J 4 bases short, with 10 bases between. Germline values: CDR1 SGHTA, CDR2 FQGNSA. The CDR3 runs 14 residues. Here the CDR3 DNA reads TGTGCCAGCAGCTTAGTTGACAGGCTCTATGGCTACACCTTC. It yields the protein CASSLVDRLYGYTF. Full variable domain (missing parts from reference TRBV7-2 and TRBJ1-2): GAGVSQSPSNKVTEKGKDVELRCDPISGHTALYWYRQSLGQGLEFLIYFQGNSAPDKSGLPSDRFSAERTGGSVSTLTIQRTQQEDSAVYLCASSLVDRLYGYTFGSGTRLTVV.

This chain connects TRBV4-1 to TRBJ1-1, with TRBD1 as a possible D gene (5 bases). Per the germline V gene, CDR1 is MGHRA and CDR2 is YSYEKL. The CDR3 runs 15 residues. The V end was cut by 1 base, the J end by 5 bases, with 14 bases between. CDR3: CASSQASRGRTEAFF. CDR3 DNA sequence: TGCGCCAGCAGCCAAGCCTCCCGGGGGAGGACTGAAGCTTTCTTT.

The genes are TRBV6-2 or TRBV6-3 and TRBJ2-2; possible D gene TRBD1, 6 bases. Germline loops: CDR1 MNHEY, CDR2 SVGEGT. Trimming pared 7 bases from V and 6 bases from J, leaving 15 bases between. The CDR3 runs to 14 residues. CDR3 DNA sequence: TGTGCCAGCACCCCAGGGGCTCCTTCCGGGGAGCTGTTTTTT. Protein sequence: CASTPGAPSGELFF.